A selection of T cell receptor beta chains follows, all from one sample in a study of T cell responses to AZD1222 COVID-19 vaccine. Some clones are missing from TCRdb's copy, which holds only in-frame ones; the method was immunoSEQ multiplex PCR. The top ten clones hold 4.5% to 5.5% of a sample with over 130,000 clones, roughly 91% of them seen once. The specimen was peripheral blood, collected on day 0 of AZD1222 vaccination. The source of these receptors is an adult in good health. The CDR3 runs from the conserved cysteine through the conserved F or W. Each record gives: J gene, V gene, clone size, D gene, CDR3 protein, CDR3 DNA. A D gene is named only where the DNA matches it firmly. Expanded clones are given a class, and other clones once, few, many or no size at all.

TRBJ2-1	TRBV19	many	NA	CASTPGSGDEQFF	TGTGCCAGTACCCCAGGGAGCGGCGATGAGCAGTTCTTC
TRBJ1-3	TRBV14	NA	NA	CASSRGMIRNTIYF	TGTGCCAGCAGCCGGGGGATGATAAGAAACACCATATATTTT
TRBJ1-2	TRBV9	NA	TRBD1	CASGSTGGVSGYTF	TGTGCCAGCGGATCAACAGGGGGCGTAAGTGGCTACACCTTC
TRBJ2-5	TRBV18	once	NA	CASSPRGGFRSETQYF	TGTGCCAGCTCCCCTAGAGGAGGATTTCGGTCGGAGACCCAGTACTTC
TRBJ2-3	TRBV5-5	NA	NA	CASSLSGLGQYF	TGTGCCAGCAGCTTGAGTGGACTTGGGCAGTATTTT
TRBJ1-2	TRBV6-5	NA	NA	CASSYAEGGYTF	TGTGCCAGCAGTTACGCGGAAGGCGGCTACACCTTC
TRBJ1-1	TRBV5-6	NA	TRBD1	CASSLEGAGVSEAFF	TGTGCCAGCAGCTTGGAGGGGGCAGGGGTTTCAGAAGCTTTCTTT
TRBJ1-2	TRBV30	NA	NA	CAWSARRAYGYTF	TGTGCCTGGAGCGCCCGGCGGGCCTATGGCTACACCTTC
TRBJ1-3	TRBV2	once	NA	CASRWGPSGNTIYF	TGTGCCAGCAGATGGGGACCCTCTGGAAACACCATATATTTT
TRBJ1-4	TRBV7-8	few	TRBD1	CASSRTSTGRIEKLFF	TGTGCCAGCAGTCGAACGTCGACAGGGCGAATTGAAAAACTGTTTTTT
TRBJ1-1	TRBV4-3	NA	TRBD1	CASSHGTGGAVEAFF	TGCGCCAGCAGCCACGGGACAGGGGGCGCGGTTGAAGCTTTCTTT
TRBJ1-1	TRBV6-5	NA	NA	CASSYSGGRYTEAFF	TGTGCCAGCAGTTACTCAGGAGGGAGATACACTGAAGCTTTCTTT
TRBJ1-2	TRBV25-1	NA	NA	CASSESVGYGYTF	TGTGCCAGCAGTGAATCTGTGGGTTATGGCTACACCTTC
TRBJ1-1	TRBV6-2/TRBV6-3	NA	NA	CASSRGVNTEAFF	TGTGCCAGCAGTAGAGGGGTAAATACTGAAGCTTTCTTT
TRBJ2-7	TRBV27	NA	TRBD2	CASSLISGGEQYF	TGTGCCAGCAGTTTAATTTCGGGGGGCGAGCAGTACTTC
TRBJ1-1	TRBV6-5	NA	TRBD1	CASSYYTQGAEAFF	TGTGCCAGCAGTTACTACACCCAGGGGGCTGAAGCTTTCTTT
TRBJ2-1	TRBV12-3/TRBV12-4	NA	NA	CASSFGGQQFF	TGTGCCAGCAGTTTTGGGGGACAGCAGTTCTTC
TRBJ2-3	TRBV10-3	once	TRBD2	CAISDSAGLAGTDTQYF	TGTGCCATCAGTGACTCTGCGGGACTAGCGGGCACAGATACGCAGTATTTT
TRBJ1-6	TRBV5-1	NA	TRBD1	CASKLQGANSPLHF	TGCGCCAGTAAATTACAGGGGGCGAATTCACCCCTCCACTTT
TRBJ2-3	TRBV7-3	NA	NA	CASSLGVVPDTQYF	TGTGCCAGCAGCTTAGGGGTAGTGCCAGATACGCAGTATTTT
TRBJ2-2	TRBV5-6	NA	NA	CASNDDQGELFF	TGTGCCTCCAATGACGACCAGGGGGAGCTGTTTTTT
TRBJ1-2	TRBV7-9	once	TRBD1	CASSLDRGSIGYTF	TGTGCCAGCAGCTTAGACAGGGGGTCGATCGGCTACACCTTC
TRBJ1-1	TRBV5-6	once	NA	CASSPRAGVNTEAFF	TGTGCCAGCAGCCCGAGGGCAGGGGTTAACACTGAAGCTTTCTTT
TRBJ2-5	TRBV6-2/TRBV6-3	NA	TRBD1	CASNPGQGEETQYF	TGTGCCAGCAACCCGGGACAGGGGGAAGAGACCCAGTACTTC
TRBJ1-2	TRBV9	NA	TRBD1	CASSAERTGAGRDDGYTF	TGTGCCAGCAGCGCGGAGAGGACAGGGGCTGGAAGGGATGATGGCTACACCTTC
TRBJ1-2	TRBV13	NA	TRBD1	CASSMDRGAGYGYTF	TGTGCCAGCAGCATGGACAGGGGGGCGGGCTATGGCTACACCTTC
TRBJ1-5	TRBV6-2/TRBV6-3	once	TRBD1	CASSIGGSSNQPQHF	TGTGCCAGCAGTATAGGGGGCTCGAGCAATCAGCCCCAGCATTTT
TRBJ1-1	TRBV27	NA	NA	CASSLSAGLRRTEAFF	TGTGCCAGCAGTTTATCCGCAGGGCTCCGGAGGACTGAAGCTTTCTTT
TRBJ1-1	TRBV6-6	NA	NA	CASSYHPGGGNTEAFF	TGTGCCAGCAGTTATCACCCGGGGGGAGGGAACACTGAAGCTTTCTTT
TRBJ1-2	TRBV3-1/TRBV3-2	NA	NA	CASSQGNDYGYTF	TGTGCCAGCAGCCAAGGAAATGACTATGGCTACACCTTC
TRBJ1-1	TRBV9	NA	NA	CASSVALGTEAFF	TGTGCCAGCAGCGTAGCCCTGGGCACTGAAGCTTTCTTT
TRBJ2-1	TRBV7-9	NA	NA	CASSLRSDEQFF	TGTGCCAGCAGCTTACGATCCGATGAGCAGTTCTTC
TRBJ2-1	TRBV29-1	once	TRBD2	CSASGGPGDEQFF	TGCAGCGCCAGCGGGGGGCCAGGGGATGAGCAGTTCTTC
TRBJ2-7	TRBV6-5	NA	NA	CASSYSGDLTYEQYF	TGTGCCAGCAGTTACTCGGGGGATCTCACCTACGAGCAGTACTTC
TRBJ1-5	TRBV12-5	NA	NA	CASGDLQGQPQHF	TGTGCTAGTGGCGACTTACAGGGACAGCCCCAGCATTTT
TRBJ2-2	TRBV7-9	NA	TRBD1	CASSKTAGTENTGELFF	TGTGCCAGCAGCAAGACCGCCGGGACAGAGAACACCGGGGAGCTGTTTTTT
TRBJ2-7	TRBV12-5	NA	TRBD1	CASGHRDRGYEQYF	TGTGCTAGTGGACACCGGGACAGGGGCTACGAGCAGTACTTC
TRBJ1-1	TRBV30	NA	NA	CACNRQVGDTAFF	TGTGCCTGCAACCGACAGGTTGGGGATACAGCTTTCTTT
TRBJ2-7	TRBV11-2	NA	TRBD2	CASSSLTGGGSSYEQYF	TGTGCCAGCAGCTCCCTAACTGGGGGGGGGAGCTCCTACGAGCAGTACTTC
TRBJ1-2	TRBV7-9	once	NA	CASSFTGRNYGYTF	TGTGCCAGCAGCTTTACGGGCCGTAACTATGGCTACACCTTC
TRBJ2-1	TRBV19	NA	NA	CASSMLGGSYNEQFF	TGTGCCAGTAGTATGTTGGGCGGCTCCTACAATGAGCAGTTCTTC
TRBJ1-1	TRBV3-1/TRBV3-2	NA	TRBD1	CASSLRSRGLSVNTEAFF	TGTGCCAGCAGCCTCCGAAGCAGGGGGCTTTCGGTAAACACTGAAGCTTTCTTT
TRBJ2-1	TRBV5-1	NA	NA	CASSFLTPTLPGEAQTHYNEQFF	TGCGCCAGCAGCTTTTTAACCCCGACCCTACCCGGGGAGGCCCAAACCCACTACAATGAGCAGTTCTTC
TRBJ2-7	TRBV4-1	NA	NA	CASSRYLTESLYEQYF	TGCGCCAGCAGCCGATACTTGACCGAGTCCCTCTACGAGCAGTACTTC
TRBJ2-5	TRBV7-2	NA	TRBD2	CASSLVAGGGQTQYF	TGTGCCAGCAGTCTAGTCGCGGGAGGGGGGCAGACCCAGTACTTC
TRBJ2-4	TRBV18	NA	TRBD1	CASSPDRDSEEAKNIQYF	TGTGCCAGCTCACCAGACCGGGACAGTGAGGAAGCCAAAAACATTCAGTACTTC
TRBJ2-5	TRBV20-1	NA	NA	CSARVVQTQYF	TGCAGTGCTAGAGTTGTCCAGACCCAGTACTTC
TRBJ2-7	TRBV7-2	once	NA	CASRPGGDYEQYF	TGTGCCAGCAGGCCGGGGGGCGACTACGAGCAGTACTTC
TRBJ1-4	TRBV6-2/TRBV6-3	NA	NA	CASSSPGETEKLFF	TGTGCCAGCAGCTCCCCCGGAGAGACTGAAAAACTGTTTTTT
TRBJ2-1	TRBV5-1	NA	NA	CASSPGQSNEQFF	TGCGCCAGCAGCCCCGGACAGTCCAATGAGCAGTTCTTC
TRBJ2-3	TRBV4-2	NA	TRBD2	CASSPSGAGELDTQYF	TGTGCCAGCAGCCCTTCGGGAGCGGGAGAATTAGATACGCAGTATTTT
TRBJ1-1	TRBV5-4	NA	TRBD1	CASSPDRGLTMNTEAFF	TGTGCCAGCAGCCCTGACAGGGGGCTTACCATGAACACTGAAGCTTTCTTT
TRBJ1-1	TRBV19	NA	TRBD1	CASSSQTGNEAFF	TGTGCCAGTAGTAGCCAGACAGGGAACGAAGCTTTCTTT
TRBJ1-1	TRBV18	NA	NA	CASSYRVTEAFF	TGTGCCAGCTCCTACCGGGTCACTGAAGCTTTCTTT
TRBJ2-5	TRBV6-2/TRBV6-3	NA	NA	CASSYSSSGRLRETQYF	TGTGCCAGCAGTTACTCTTCCAGCGGGCGCCTCCGAGAGACCCAGTACTTC
TRBJ2-5	TRBV7-6	NA	NA	CASRAGLSGETQYF	TGTGCCAGCAGGGCAGGGCTCTCAGGGGAGACCCAGTACTTC
TRBJ1-4	TRBV12-3/TRBV12-4	once	TRBD1	CASSTGEELFF	TGTGCCAGCAGTACAGGGGAGGAACTGTTTTTT
TRBJ2-5	TRBV6-6	NA	NA	CASSYFGRETQYF	TGTGCCAGCAGTTACTTCGGGAGAGAGACCCAGTACTTC